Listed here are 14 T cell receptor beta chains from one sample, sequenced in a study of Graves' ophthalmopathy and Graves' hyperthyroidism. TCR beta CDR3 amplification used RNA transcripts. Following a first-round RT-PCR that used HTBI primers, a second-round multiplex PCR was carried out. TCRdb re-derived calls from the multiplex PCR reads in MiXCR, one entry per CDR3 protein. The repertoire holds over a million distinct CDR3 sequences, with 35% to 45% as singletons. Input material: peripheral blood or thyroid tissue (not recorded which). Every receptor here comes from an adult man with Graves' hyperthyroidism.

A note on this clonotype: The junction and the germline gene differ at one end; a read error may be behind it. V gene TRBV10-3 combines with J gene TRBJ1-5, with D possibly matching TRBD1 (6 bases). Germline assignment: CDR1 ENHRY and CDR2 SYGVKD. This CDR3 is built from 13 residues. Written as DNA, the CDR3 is TGTGCCATCAGTACAGGGAGCACTCAGCCCCAGCATTTT. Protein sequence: CAISTGSTQPQHF.

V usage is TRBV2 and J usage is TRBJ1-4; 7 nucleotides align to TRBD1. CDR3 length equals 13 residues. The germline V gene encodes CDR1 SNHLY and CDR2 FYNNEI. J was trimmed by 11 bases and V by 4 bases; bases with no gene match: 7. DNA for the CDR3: TGTGCCAGCAGTGCGCAGGGACAGAAGAAACTGTTTTTT. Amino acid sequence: CASSAQGQKKLFF.

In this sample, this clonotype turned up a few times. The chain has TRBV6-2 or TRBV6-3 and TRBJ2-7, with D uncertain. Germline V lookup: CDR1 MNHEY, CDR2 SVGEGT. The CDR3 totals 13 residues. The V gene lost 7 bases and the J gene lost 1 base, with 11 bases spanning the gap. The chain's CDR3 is CASNVDVSYEQYF. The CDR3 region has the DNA TGTGCCAGCAACGTGGACGTATCCTACGAGCAGTACTTC.

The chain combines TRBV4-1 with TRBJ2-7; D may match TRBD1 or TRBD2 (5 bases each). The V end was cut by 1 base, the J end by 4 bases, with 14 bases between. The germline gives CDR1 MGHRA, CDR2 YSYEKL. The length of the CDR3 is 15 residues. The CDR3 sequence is CASSQVVGVGYEQYF. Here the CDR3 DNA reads TGCGCCAGCAGCCAAGTCGTGGGGGTAGGGTACGAGCAGTACTTC.

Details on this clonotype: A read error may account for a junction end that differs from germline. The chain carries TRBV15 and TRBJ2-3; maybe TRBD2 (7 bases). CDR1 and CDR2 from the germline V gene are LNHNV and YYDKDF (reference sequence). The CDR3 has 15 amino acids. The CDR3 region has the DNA TGTGCCAGCAGCTTAGAGGGGGGGGTCGCAGATACGCAGTATTTT. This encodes CASSLEGGVADTQYF.

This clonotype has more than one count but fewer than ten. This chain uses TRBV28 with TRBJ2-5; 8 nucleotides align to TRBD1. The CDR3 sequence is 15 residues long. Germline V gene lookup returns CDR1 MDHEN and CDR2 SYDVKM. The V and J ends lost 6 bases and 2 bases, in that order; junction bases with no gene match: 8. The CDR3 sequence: CASRRTGWPQETQYF. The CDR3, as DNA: TGTGCCAGCAGAAGGACAGGGTGGCCACAAGAGACCCAGTACTTC.

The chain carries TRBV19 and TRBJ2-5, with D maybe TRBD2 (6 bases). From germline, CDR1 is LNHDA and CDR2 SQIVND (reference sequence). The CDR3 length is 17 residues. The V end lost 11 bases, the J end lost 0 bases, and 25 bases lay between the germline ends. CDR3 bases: TGTGCCTGGACCAAAGATGTAGGGAGGAAGTACCAAGAGACCCAGTACTTC. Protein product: CAWTKDVGRKYQETQYF.

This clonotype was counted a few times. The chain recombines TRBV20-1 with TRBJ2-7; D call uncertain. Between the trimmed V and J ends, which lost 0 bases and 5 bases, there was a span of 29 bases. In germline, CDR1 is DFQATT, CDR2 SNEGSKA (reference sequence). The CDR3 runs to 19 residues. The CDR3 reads CSARDPTAKYNRAGDEQYF. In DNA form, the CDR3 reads TGCAGTGCTAGAGATCCCACCGCGAAATACAACCGCGCAGGCGACGAGCAGTACTTC.

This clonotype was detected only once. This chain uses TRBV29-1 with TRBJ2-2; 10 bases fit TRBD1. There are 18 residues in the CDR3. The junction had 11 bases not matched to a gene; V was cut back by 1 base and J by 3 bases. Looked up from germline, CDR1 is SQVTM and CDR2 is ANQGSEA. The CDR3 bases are TGCAGCGTTGAAGTGGGGACAGGGGCGGGGGTAGACACCGGGGAGCTGTTTTTT. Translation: CSVEVGTGAGVDTGELFF.

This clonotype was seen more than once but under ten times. The CDR3 DNA reads as TGTGCCAGCAGCGTTGGGGGACAGGGTCCCCCCTACGAGCAGTACTTC. It translates to CASSVGGQGPPYEQYF. The rearrangement joins TRBV9 to TRBJ2-7; the match to TRBD1 covers 9 bases. CDR3 length: 16 residues. The V and J ends lost 2 bases and 2 bases, in that order; junction bases with no gene match: 8. In germline, CDR1 is SGDLS, CDR2 YYNGEE.

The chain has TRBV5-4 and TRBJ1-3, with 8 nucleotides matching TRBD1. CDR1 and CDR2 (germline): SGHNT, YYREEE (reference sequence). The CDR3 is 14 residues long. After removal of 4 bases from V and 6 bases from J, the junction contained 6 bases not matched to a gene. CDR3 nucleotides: TGTGCCAGCAGCCTTTTGGACAGGGAAAACACCATATATTTT. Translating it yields CASSLLDRENTIYF.

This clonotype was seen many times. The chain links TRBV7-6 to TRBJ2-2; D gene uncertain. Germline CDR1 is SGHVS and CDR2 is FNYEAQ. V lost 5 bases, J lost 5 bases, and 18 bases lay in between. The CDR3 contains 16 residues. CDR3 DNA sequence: TGTGCCAGCAGCCTGCGGAACGTGGCGGTAACCGGGGAGCTGTTTTTT. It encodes CASSLRNVAVTGELFF.

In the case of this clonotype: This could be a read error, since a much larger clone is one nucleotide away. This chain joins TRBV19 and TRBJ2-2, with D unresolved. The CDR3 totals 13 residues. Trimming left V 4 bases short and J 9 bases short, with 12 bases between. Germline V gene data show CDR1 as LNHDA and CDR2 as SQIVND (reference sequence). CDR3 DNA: TGTGCCAGTAGTACCCTGGCTTGGTGGGAGCTGTTTTTT. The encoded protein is CASSTLAWWELFF.

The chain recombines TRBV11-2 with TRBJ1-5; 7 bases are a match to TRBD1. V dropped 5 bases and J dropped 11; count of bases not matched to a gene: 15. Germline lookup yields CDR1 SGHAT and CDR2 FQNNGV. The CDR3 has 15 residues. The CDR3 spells CASSERQGLGETQHF. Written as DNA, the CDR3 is TGTGCCAGCAGCGAAAGACAGGGCCTGGGAGAGACCCAGCATTTT. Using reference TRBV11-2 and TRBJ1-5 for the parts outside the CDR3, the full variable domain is EAGVAQSPRYKIIEKRQSVAFWCNPISGHATLYWYQQILGQGPKLLIQFQNNGVVDDSQLPKDRFSAERLKGVDSTLKIQPAKLEDSAVYLCASSERQGLGETQHFGDGTRLSIL.